Listed below are T cell receptor beta chains from one sample, sequenced in a study of T cells in Graves' hyperthyroidism and ophthalmopathy. TCRdb itself ran the multiplex PCR reads through MiXCR, one entry per CDR3 protein. The table lists under 300,000 distinct CDR3 sequences, approximately 21% of them singletons, with 64% in the top ten. The sample was blood. The origin of the receptors is a young man with Graves' ophthalmopathy. CDR3s include the opening cysteine and the closing phenylalanine or tryptophan. Each record gives: V gene, clone size, D gene, J gene, CDR3 protein, CDR3 DNA. D genes are given only for firm matches. Expanded clones get a size class; other rows say once, few or many, or leave the size out.

V: TRBV29-1
size: few
D: TRBD2
J: TRBJ2-3
CDR3: CSVGGGSSTDTQYF
DNA: TGCAGCGTTGGGGGGGGATCTAGCACAGATACGCAGTATTTT

V: TRBV4-2
size: .
D: .
J: TRBJ1-5
CDR3: CASSQISGQQNQPQHF
DNA: TGTGCCAGCAGCCAAATCAGTGGACAGCAAAATCAGCCCCAGCATTTT

V: TRBV30
size: few
D: TRBD2
J: TRBJ2-3
CDR3: CAWNKLAGFTDTQYF
DNA: TGTGCCTGGAATAAACTAGCGGGGTTCACAGATACGCAGTATTTT

V: TRBV12-3/TRBV12-4
size: .
D: TRBD2
J: TRBJ2-1
CDR3: CASSPGLAGEYNEQFF
DNA: TGTGCCAGCAGTCCCGGACTAGCGGGAGAGTACAATGAGCAGTTCTTC

V: TRBV7-9
size: .
D: TRBD1
J: TRBJ2-7
CDR3: CASSSSPGQGRNEQYF
DNA: TGTGCCAGCAGCTCATCACCGGGACAGGGGAGGAACGAGCAGTACTTC

V: TRBV20-1
size: few
D: TRBD2
J: TRBJ2-1
CDR3: CSASGSPGLVNEQFF
DNA: TGCAGTGCTAGTGGCTCGCCGGGACTAGTTAATGAGCAGTTCTTC

V: TRBV3-1
size: .
D: .
J: TRBJ2-2
CDR3: CASSPGFSNTGELFF
DNA: TGTGCCAGCAGCCCCGGCTTCTCGAACACCGGGGAGCTGTTTTTT

V: TRBV3-1
size: .
D: .
J: TRBJ2-3
CDR3: CASSQDQAADTQYF
DNA: TGTGCCAGCAGCCAGGACCAGGCCGCAGATACGCAGTATTTT

V: TRBV11-1
size: .
D: .
J: TRBJ1-1
CDR3: CATVTSYANTEAFF
DNA: TGTGCCACCGTAACTTCTTATGCGAACACTGAAGCTTTCTTT

V: TRBV30
size: .
D: .
J: TRBJ2-1
CDR3: CACAGGKSYNEQFF
DNA: TGTGCCTGTGCCGGGGGCAAATCCTACAATGAGCAGTTCTTC

V: TRBV12-3/TRBV12-4
size: .
D: .
J: TRBJ1-1
CDR3: CASSHNEGERAFF
DNA: TGTGCCAGCAGTCACAACGAAGGAGAGAGAGCTTTCTTT

V: TRBV9
size: few
D: .
J: TRBJ2-4
CDR3: CASSGAGAKNIQYF
DNA: TGTGCCAGCAGCGGGGCGGGAGCCAAAAACATTCAGTACTTC

V: TRBV9
size: .
D: .
J: TRBJ2-3
CDR3: CASSLAPGSDTQYF
DNA: TGTGCCAGCAGCCTAGCCCCCGGGTCAGATACGCAGTATTTT